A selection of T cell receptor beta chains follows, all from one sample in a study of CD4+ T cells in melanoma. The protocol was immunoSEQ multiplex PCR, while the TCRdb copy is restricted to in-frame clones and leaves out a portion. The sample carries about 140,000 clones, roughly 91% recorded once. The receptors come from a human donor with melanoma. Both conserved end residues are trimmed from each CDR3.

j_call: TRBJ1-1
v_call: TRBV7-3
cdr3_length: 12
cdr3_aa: ASRLHQGITEAF

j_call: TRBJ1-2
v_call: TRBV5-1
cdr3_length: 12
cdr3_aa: ASSRDRGGDGYT

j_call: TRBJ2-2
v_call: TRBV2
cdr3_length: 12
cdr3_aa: ASNPRALDGELF

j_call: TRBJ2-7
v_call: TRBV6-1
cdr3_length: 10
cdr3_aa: ASSGTGYEQY

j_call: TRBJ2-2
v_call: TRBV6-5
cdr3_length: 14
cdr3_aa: ASSYSEGHTGGELF

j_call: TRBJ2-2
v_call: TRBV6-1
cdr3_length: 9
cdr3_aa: ASQGPGELF

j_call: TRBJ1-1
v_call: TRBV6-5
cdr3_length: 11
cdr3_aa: ASSQGLGTEAF

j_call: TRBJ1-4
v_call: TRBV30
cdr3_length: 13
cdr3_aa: AWSVYRGGNEKLF

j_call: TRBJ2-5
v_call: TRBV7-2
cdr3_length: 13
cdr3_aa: ASGSLGLGQETQY

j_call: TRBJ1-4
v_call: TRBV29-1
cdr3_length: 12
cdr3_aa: SVHETGSDEKLF

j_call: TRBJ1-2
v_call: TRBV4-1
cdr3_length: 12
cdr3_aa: ASSQVGTESGYT

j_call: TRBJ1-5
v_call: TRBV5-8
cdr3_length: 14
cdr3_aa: ASSLGAEGSNQPQH

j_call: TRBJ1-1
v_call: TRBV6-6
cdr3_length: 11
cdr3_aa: ASSYSLNTEAF

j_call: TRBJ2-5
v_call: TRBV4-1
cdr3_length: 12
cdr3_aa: ASSSAGEEETQY

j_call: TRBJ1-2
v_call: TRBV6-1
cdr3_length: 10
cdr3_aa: ASRADIDGYT

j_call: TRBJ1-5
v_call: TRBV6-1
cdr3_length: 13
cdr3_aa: ASSRGDYDNQPQH

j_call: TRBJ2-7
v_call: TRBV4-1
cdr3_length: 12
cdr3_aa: ASSQGLVDYEQY

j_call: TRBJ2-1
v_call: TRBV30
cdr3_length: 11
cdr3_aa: AWSAGVDNEQF

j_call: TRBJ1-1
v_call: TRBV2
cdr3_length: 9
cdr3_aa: ASTIEGGAF

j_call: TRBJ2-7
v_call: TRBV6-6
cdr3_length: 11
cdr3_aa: ASRAGTANEQY

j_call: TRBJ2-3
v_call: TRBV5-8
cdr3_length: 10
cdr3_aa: ASSSFPDTQY

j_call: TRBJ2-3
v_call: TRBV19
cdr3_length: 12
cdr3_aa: ASSIERQGDTQY

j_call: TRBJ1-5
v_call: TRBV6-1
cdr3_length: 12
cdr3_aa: ASSLTADNQPQH

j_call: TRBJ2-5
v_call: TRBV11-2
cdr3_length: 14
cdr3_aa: ASSPIGQGGKETQY

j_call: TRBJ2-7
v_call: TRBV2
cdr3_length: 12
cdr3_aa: ASTGARPTSAQY

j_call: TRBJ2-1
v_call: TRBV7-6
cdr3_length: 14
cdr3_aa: ASSFRTGTRRDEQF

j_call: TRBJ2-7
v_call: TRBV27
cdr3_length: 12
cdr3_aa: ASSKVDTPYEQY

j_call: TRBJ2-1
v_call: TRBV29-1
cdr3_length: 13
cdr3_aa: SVTEVGVRKDEQF

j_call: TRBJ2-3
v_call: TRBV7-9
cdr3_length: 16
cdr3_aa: ASSLVEGTSPRTDTQY

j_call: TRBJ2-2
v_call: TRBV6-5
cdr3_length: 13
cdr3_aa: ASTNRRGIGGELF

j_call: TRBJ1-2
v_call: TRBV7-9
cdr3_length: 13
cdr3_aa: ASSPIVTGLNGYT

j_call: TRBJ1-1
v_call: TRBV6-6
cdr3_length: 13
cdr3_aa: ASRPGQVMNTEAF

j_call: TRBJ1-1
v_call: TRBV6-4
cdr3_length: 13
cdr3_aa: ASSVDGGLGSEAF

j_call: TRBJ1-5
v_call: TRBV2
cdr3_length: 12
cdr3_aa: ASGPGSFNQPQH

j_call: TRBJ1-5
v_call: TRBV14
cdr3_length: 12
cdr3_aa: ASSPSHSNQPQH

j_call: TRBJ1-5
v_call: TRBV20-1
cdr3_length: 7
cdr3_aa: SVPQPQH

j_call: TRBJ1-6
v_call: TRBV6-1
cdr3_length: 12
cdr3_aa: ASSEEGRNSPLH

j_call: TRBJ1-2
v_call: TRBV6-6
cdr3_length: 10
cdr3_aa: ASNAGTYGYT

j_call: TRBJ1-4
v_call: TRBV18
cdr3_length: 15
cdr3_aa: ASRIAGGYLTNEKLF

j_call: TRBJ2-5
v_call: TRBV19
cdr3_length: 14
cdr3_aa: ASRRSSRDYQETQY

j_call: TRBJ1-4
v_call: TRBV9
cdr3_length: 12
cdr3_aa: ASSVGMMNEKLF

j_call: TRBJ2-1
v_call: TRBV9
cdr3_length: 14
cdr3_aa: ASSAPTSGGADEQF

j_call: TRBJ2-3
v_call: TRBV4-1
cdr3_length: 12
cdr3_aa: ASSRPPGGDTQY

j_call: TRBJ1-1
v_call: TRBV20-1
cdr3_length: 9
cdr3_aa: SGGGNTEAF